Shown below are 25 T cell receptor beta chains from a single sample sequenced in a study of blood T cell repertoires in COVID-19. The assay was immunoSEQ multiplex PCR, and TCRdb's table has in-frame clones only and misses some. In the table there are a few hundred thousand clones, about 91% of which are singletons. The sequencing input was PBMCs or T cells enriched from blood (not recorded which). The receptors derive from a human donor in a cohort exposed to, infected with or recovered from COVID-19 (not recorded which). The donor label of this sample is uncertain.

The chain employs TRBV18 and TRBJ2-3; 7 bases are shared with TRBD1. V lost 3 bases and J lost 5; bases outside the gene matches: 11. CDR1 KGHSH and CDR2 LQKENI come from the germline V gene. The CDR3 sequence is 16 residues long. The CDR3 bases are TGTGCCAGCTCACCCCCGCGACAGGGCCAAGTAGATACGCAGTATTTT. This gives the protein CASSPPRQGQVDTQYF.

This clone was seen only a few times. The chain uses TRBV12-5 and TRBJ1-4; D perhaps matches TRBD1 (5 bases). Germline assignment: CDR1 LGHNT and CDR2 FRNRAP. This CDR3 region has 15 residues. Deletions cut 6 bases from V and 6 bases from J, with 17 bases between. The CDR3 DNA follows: TGTGCTAGTGGGGAGGGAACGGCGGGGGATGAAAAACTGTTTTTT. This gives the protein CASGEGTAGDEKLFF.

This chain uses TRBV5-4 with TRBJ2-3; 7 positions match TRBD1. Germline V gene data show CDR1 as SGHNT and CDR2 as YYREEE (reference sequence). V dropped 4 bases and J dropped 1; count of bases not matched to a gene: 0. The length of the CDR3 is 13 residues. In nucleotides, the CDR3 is TGTGCCAGCAGCACAGGGGGCACAGATACGCAGTATTTT. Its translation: CASSTGGTDTQYF.

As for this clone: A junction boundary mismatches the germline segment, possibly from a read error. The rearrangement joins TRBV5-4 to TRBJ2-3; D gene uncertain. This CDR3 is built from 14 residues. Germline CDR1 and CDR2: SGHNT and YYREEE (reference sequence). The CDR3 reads CASSLVTSTDTQYF. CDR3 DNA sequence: TGTGCCAGCAGTTTGGTTACTTCAACAGATACGCAGTATTTT.

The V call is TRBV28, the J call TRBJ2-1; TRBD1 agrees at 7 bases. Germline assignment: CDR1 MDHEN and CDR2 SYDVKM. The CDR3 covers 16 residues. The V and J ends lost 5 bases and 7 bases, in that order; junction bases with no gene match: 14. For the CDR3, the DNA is TGTGCCAGCAGTCAGGGTAGGGGACAGCCGGGTAATGAGCAGTTCTTC. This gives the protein CASSQGRGQPGNEQFF. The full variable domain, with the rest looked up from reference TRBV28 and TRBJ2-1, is DVKVTQSSRYLVKRTGEKVFLECVQDMDHENMFWYRQDPGLGLRLIYFSYDVKMKEKGDIPEGYSVSREKKERFSLILESASTNQTSMYLCASSQGRGQPGNEQFFGPGTRLTVL.

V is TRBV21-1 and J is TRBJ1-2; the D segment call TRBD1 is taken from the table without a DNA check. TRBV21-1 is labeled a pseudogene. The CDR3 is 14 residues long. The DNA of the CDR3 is TGTGCCAGCAGCATTCGGGACAGGTGCTATGGCTACACCTTC. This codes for CASSIRDRCYGYTF.

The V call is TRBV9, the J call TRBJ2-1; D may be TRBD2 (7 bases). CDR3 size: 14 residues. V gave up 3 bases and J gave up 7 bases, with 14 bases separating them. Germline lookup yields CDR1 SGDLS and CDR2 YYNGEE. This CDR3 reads CASSAKGGLNEQFF. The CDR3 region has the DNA TGTGCCAGCAGCGCCAAGGGGGGGTTGAATGAGCAGTTCTTC.

This CDR3 reads CASSLNEGGADGYTF. The CDR3 DNA sequence: TGTGCCAGCAGCTTAAACGAAGGGGGCGCAGATGGCTACACCTTC. This chain uses TRBV7-3 with TRBJ1-2, with 7 bases fitting TRBD1. This CDR3 is built from 15 residues. The J segment lost 6 bases and the V segment lost 1 base, leaving 8 bases of the junction unmatched. Germline CDR1 reads SGHTA; CDR2 reads FQGTGA.

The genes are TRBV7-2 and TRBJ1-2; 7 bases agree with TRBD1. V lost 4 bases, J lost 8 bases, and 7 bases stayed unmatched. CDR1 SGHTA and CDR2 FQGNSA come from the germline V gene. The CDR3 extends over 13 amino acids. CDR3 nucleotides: TGTGCCAGCAGCTCAGACAGGGTTAGGGGCTACACCTTC. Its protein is CASSSDRVRGYTF.

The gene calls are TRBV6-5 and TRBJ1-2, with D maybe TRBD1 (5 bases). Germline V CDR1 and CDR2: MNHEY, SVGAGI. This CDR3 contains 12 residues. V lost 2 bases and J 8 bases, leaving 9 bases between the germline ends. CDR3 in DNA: TGTGCCAGCAGTTACCCGGGGGGGGGCTACACCTTC. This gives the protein CASSYPGGGYTF.

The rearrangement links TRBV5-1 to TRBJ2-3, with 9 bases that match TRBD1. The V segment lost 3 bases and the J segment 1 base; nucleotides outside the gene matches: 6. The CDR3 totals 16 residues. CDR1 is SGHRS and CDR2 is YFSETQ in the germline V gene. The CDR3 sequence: CASSSRQGVGTDTQYF. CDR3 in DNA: TGCGCCAGCAGCTCCCGACAGGGGGTGGGCACAGATACGCAGTATTTT.

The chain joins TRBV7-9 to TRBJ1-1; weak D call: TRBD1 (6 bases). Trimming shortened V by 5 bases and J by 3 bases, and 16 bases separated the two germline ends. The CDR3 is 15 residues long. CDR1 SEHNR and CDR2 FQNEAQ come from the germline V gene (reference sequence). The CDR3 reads CASSRQGGEYTEAFF. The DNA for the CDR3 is TGTGCCAGCAGCCGCCAAGGGGGAGAGTACACTGAAGCTTTCTTT.

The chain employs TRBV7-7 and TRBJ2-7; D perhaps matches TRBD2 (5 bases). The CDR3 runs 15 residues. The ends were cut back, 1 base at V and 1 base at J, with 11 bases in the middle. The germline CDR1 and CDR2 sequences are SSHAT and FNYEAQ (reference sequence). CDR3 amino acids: CASSLGSGGSYEQYF. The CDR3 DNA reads TGTGCCAGCAGCTTAGGGTCAGGAGGATCCTACGAGCAGTACTTC.

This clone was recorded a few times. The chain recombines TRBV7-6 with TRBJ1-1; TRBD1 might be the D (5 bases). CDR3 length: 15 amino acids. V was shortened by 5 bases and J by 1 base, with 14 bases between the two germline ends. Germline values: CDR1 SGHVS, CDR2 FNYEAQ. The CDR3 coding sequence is TGTGCCAGCAGCAGACTCAGGGCACGGAACACTGAAGCTTTCTTT. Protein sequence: CASSRLRARNTEAFF.

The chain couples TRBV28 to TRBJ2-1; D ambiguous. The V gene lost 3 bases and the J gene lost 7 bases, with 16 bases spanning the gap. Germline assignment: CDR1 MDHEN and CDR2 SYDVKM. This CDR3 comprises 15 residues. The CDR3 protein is CASSFMRLTHNEQFF. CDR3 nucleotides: TGTGCCAGCAGTTTTATGCGGTTGACTCATAATGAGCAGTTCTTC.

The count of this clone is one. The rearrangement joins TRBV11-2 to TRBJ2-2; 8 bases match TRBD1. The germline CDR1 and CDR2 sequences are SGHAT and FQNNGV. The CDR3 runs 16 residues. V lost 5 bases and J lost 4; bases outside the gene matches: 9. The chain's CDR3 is CASSQGAGRFTGELFF. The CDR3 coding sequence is TGTGCCAGCAGCCAGGGGGCAGGGCGTTTCACCGGGGAGCTGTTTTTT. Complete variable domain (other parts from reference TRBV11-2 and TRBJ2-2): EAGVAQSPRYKIIEKRQSVAFWCNPISGHATLYWYQQILGQGPKLLIQFQNNGVVDDSQLPKDRFSAERLKGVDSTLKIQPAKLEDSAVYLCASSQGAGRFTGELFFGEGSRLTVL.

The CDR3 region has the DNA TGTGCCAGCAGCCAAGATCGGACAGGGTATAATTCACCCCTCCACTTT. Translated: CASSQDRTGYNSPLHF. The gene calls are TRBV14 and TRBJ1-6, with TRBD1 matching 8 bases. The germline V gene has CDR1 SGHDN and CDR2 FVKESK. Trimming cost V 0 bases and J 4 bases; bases outside gene matches: 2. The CDR3 sequence is 16 residues long.

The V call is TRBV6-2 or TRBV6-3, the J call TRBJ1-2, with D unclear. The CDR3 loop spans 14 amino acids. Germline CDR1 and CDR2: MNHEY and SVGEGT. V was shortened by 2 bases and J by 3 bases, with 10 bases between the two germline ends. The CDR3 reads CASSYPRQDYGYTF. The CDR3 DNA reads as TGTGCCAGCAGTTACCCAAGGCAGGACTATGGCTACACCTTC.

This CDR3 reads CASSVDEFLYGYTF. In DNA, the CDR3 is TGTGCCAGCAGCGTAGACGAGTTCCTCTATGGCTACACCTTC. V gene TRBV9 combines with J gene TRBJ1-2, with D unclear. The V gene's germline CDR1 is SGDLS and CDR2 YYNGEE. V gave up 0 bases and J gave up 4 bases, with 10 bases separating them. This CDR3 is built from 14 residues.

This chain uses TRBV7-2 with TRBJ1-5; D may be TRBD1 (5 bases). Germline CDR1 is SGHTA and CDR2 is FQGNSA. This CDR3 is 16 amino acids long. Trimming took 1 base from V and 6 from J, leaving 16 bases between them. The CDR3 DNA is TGTGCCAGCAGCTTAGGAGGAGGAGGGGATGGTCAGCCCCAGCATTTT. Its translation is CASSLGGGGDGQPQHF.

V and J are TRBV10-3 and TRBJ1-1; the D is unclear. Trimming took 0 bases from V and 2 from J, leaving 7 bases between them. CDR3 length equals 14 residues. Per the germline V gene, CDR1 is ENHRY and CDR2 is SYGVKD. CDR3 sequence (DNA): TGTGCCATCAGTGAGTCGTCGGGTAACACTGAAGCTTTCTTT. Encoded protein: CAISESSGNTEAFF.

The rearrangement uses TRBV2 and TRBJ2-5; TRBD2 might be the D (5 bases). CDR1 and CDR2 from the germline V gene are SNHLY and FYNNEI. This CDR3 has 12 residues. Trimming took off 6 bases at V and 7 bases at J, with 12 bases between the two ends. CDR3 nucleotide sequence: TGTGCCAGCAGGGGTAGCGATGGGACCCAGTACTTC. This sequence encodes CASRGSDGTQYF.

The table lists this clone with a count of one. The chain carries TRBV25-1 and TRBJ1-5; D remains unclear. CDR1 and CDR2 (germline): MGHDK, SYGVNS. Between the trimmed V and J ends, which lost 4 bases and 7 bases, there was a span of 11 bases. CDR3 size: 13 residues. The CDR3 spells CASSGREDQPQHF. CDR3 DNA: TGTGCCAGCAGTGGGAGGGAGGACCAGCCCCAGCATTTT. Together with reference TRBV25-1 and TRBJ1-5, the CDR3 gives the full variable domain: EADIYQTPRYLVIGTGKKITLECSQTMGHDKMYWYQQDPGMELHLIHYSYGVNSTEKGDLSSESTVSRIRTEHFPLTLESARPSHTSQYLCASSGREDQPQHFGDGTRLSIL.

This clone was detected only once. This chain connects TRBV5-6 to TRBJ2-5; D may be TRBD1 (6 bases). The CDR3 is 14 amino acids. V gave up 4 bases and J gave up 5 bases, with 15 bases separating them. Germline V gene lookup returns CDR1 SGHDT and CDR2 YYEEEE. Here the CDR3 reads CASSGIQGRETQYF. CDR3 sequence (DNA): TGTGCCAGCAGCGGGATACAGGGTCGGGAGACCCAGTACTTC.

CDR3 bases: TGTGCTAGTGGTTCTCCGGATGAGCAGTTCTTC. It encodes CASGSPDEQFF. The V and J genes are TRBV12-5 and TRBJ2-1; no firm D call. Germline V CDR1 and CDR2: LGHNT, FRNRAP. The CDR3 extends over 11 amino acids. V was clipped by 4 bases and J by 8 bases, with 6 bases between them.